This is a list of T cell receptor beta chains from one sample in a study of T cells in Graves' hyperthyroidism and ophthalmopathy. Each CDR3 protein is one row after TCRdb ran MiXCR on the multiplex PCR reads. The table records about 570,000 distinct CDR3 sequences, 40% to 55% of them present only once. Sequenced input: peripheral blood or thyroid tissue (not recorded which). All receptors come from an adult woman with Graves' disease, either hyperthyroidism or ophthalmopathy (not recorded which). Each CDR3 is given with its conserved first and last residue. Each record gives: J gene, clone size, V gene, D gene, CDR3 DNA, CDR3 protein. The D gene is left open where the match is weak. For some rows the clone size is stated as once, few or many, or as a class when expanded; others skip it.

>TRBJ1-2|many|TRBV9|-
TGTGCCAGCAGATCGGGCCCAAGGGGCTACACCTTC
CASRSGPRGYTF
>TRBJ1-2|-|TRBV20-1|-
TGCAGTGCTGCAGCCGGCTATGGCTACACCTTC
CSAAAGYGYTF
>TRBJ1-5|many|TRBV12-3/TRBV12-4|-
TGTGCCAGCAGTTTAGTCTCCCGATATCAGCCCCAGCATTTT
CASSLVSRYQPQHF
>TRBJ2-5|-|TRBV10-3|TRBD2
TGTGCCATCAGTGAGTCCGGGACTAGCGGGAGTAAAGAGACCCAGTACTTC
CAISESGTSGSKETQYF
>TRBJ1-6|many|TRBV4-1|-
TGCGCCAGCAGCCGAGGGGCTTATTCACCCCTCCACTTT
CASSRGAYSPLHF
>TRBJ2-7|-|TRBV15|-
TGTGCCACCAGCAGAGAAACGAGCTCCAGGCAGTACTTC
CATSRETSSRQYF
>TRBJ2-5|-|TRBV6-6|-
TGTGCCATCAGTGGGGGGTTAAATCAGCCCCAGTACTTC
CAISGGLNQPQYF
>TRBJ1-5|-|TRBV2|-
TGTGCCAGCAGTTTTAAGGGAGTGGGCAATCAGCCCCAGCATTTT
CASSFKGVGNQPQHF
>TRBJ1-3|-|TRBV10-3|-
TGTGCCACACGAGGGGGGGCCTTATATTTT
CATRGGALYF
>TRBJ1-5|-|TRBV15|TRBD1
TGTGCCACCAGCAGGATCCGACAGGGTGGTCAGCCCCAGCATTTT
CATSRIRQGGQPQHF
>TRBJ1-6|-|TRBV15|TRBD1
TGTGCCACCAGCAGTGGGGTGACAGGGAGGGGTTCACCCCTCCACTTT
CATSSGVTGRGSPLHF
>TRBJ2-7|-|TRBV20-1|-
TGCAGTACCAGGGGAACAGTTAGCTCCTACGAGCAGTACTTC
CSTRGTVSSYEQYF
>TRBJ1-4|-|TRBV11-2|-
TGTGCCAGCAGCCTTAGCGGGAGGGGTACGGCTAATGAAAAACTGTTTTTT
CASSLSGRGTANEKLFF
>TRBJ1-1|many|TRBV20-1|TRBD1
TGCAGTGCTCGCCCGCCCGCCTGGACAGGGGGCATGAACACTGAAGCTTTCTTT
CSARPPAWTGGMNTEAFF
>TRBJ2-2|-|TRBV10-3|-
TGTGCCATCAGGGAGGGACTCACCGGGGAGCTGTTTTTT
CAIREGLTGELFF
>TRBJ2-5|many|TRBV4-1|-
TGCGCCAGCAGCCAGGGGGCTCGTGAGACCCAGTACTTC
CASSQGARETQYF
>TRBJ2-1|-|TRBV6-5|TRBD2
TGTGCCAGCAGTCTGGGGACTAGCGGGAGAGGTGAGCAGTTCTTC
CASSLGTSGRGEQFF
>TRBJ2-5|-|TRBV20-1|TRBD1
TGCAGTGCCGCTAGGACAGGGTACCAAGAGACCCAGTACTTC
CSAARTGYQETQYF
>TRBJ2-5|many|TRBV19|-
TGTGCCAGTGGGGAACAGGGACGAGAGACCCAGTACTTC
CASGEQGRETQYF
>TRBJ2-5|-|TRBV5-1|-
TGCGCCAGCAGCTTGGGGCAGGGAGAAGCCCAGTACTTC
CASSLGQGEAQYF
>TRBJ2-5|once|TRBV10-3|TRBD2
TGTGCCATCAGAGGACAGCGGGGGAGTCAAGAGACCCAGTACTTC
CAIRGQRGSQETQYF
>TRBJ1-2|-|TRBV9|TRBD1
TGTGCCAGCAGCGGGGGGGGACAGGGCTACACCTTC
CASSGGGQGYTF
>TRBJ1-2|many|TRBV29-1|-
TGCAGCGTTGAGGGTCCCCCCAAGGGGGGCTACACCTTC
CSVEGPPKGGYTF
>TRBJ2-5|-|TRBV15|-
TGTGCCACCAGCAACGGGAGACGAAAGACCCAGTACTTC
CATSNGRRKTQYF
>TRBJ2-6|-|TRBV7-8|TRBD1
TGTGCCAGCAGCCGGACGGGACAGGGAAGTTACGGGGCCAACGTCCTGACTTTC
CASSRTGQGSYGANVLTF
>TRBJ1-1|many|TRBV5-1|-
TGCGCCAGCAGCTTTGGGGGTTTGCGCGTGAACACTGAAGCTTTCTTT
CASSFGGLRVNTEAFF
>TRBJ2-7|many|TRBV29-1|-
TGCAGCGTCGCCTGGGATGGTCGGTACGAGCAGTACTTC
CSVAWDGRYEQYF
>TRBJ2-6|many|TRBV4-1|-
TGCGCCAGCAGCCAAGATGGGGCATCTGGGGCCAACGTCCTGACTTTC
CASSQDGASGANVLTF
>TRBJ1-2|few|TRBV10-3|TRBD1
TGTGCCATCGGGGACAGGGGTTCTAACTATGGCTACACCTTC
CAIGDRGSNYGYTF
>TRBJ1-6|many|TRBV7-8|TRBD1
TGTGCCAGCAGCTTTACAGGGGGAATTTCACCCCTCCACTTT
CASSFTGGISPLHF
>TRBJ2-5|many|TRBV19|-
TGTGCCAGTAGAAGAGGTTTTCAAGAGACCCAGTACTTC
CASRRGFQETQYF
>TRBJ2-5|-|TRBV29-1|-
TGCAGCGCTTACTGGGGTTCGCATGAGACCCAGTACTTC
CSAYWGSHETQYF
>TRBJ2-7|-|TRBV11-1|-
TGTGCCAGCAGGAGTCAGTGGAGCTCCTACGAGCAGTACTTC
CASRSQWSSYEQYF
>TRBJ2-2|-|TRBV29-1|-
TGCAGCTTTCCAATTAGGGGCACCGGGGAGCTGTTTTTT
CSFPIRGTGELFF
>TRBJ1-6|many|TRBV19|-
TGTGCCAGTAGGAAGATCTTGGGGGGCCCTTCACCCCTCCACTTT
CASRKILGGPSPLHF
>TRBJ1-1|few|TRBV27|-
TGTGCCAGCAGTTTCGGGGGTAAGGCTACCACTGAAGCTTTCTTT
CASSFGGKATTEAFF
>TRBJ1-1|many|TRBV9|-
TGTGCCAGCAGCGCGAGGAGTGGAACGAACTTCGCTGAAGCTTTCTTT
CASSARSGTNFAEAFF
>TRBJ1-1|-|TRBV25-1|-
TGTGCCAGCACGGGGTCAGGGTCGAACACTGAGGCTTTCTTT
CASTGSGSNTEAFF
>TRBJ1-1|-|TRBV10-3|TRBD1
TGTGCCATCAGTGGGGACAGGGGGCGATCGGACACTGAAGCTTTCTTT
CAISGDRGRSDTEAFF
>TRBJ2-6|-|TRBV7-9|TRBD1
TGTGCCAGCAGCCCCAGGGGGAACACCGGGGATGGGGCCAGCGTCCTGACTTTC
CASSPRGNTGDGASVLTF
>TRBJ2-2|many|TRBV12-3/TRBV12-4|-
TGTGCCTCGGGGCAAAGGCACACCGGGGAGCTGTTTTTT
CASGQRHTGELFF
>TRBJ2-2|many|TRBV12-3/TRBV12-4|-
TGTGCCAGCAGGGCGGTTTCCACCGGGGAGCTGTTTTTT
CASRAVSTGELFF
>TRBJ1-6|few|TRBV9|-
TGTGCCAGCAGCCCTACACCTCAGGGTGTACCCCTCCACTTT
CASSPTPQGVPLHF
>TRBJ2-6|-|TRBV19|-
TGTGCCAGTAGTTCGCGCGGGACGGCGAGGGTTAACGTCCTGACTTTC
CASSSRGTARVNVLTF
>TRBJ2-7|-|TRBV7-6|-
TGTGCCAGCAGCTCAACGGGCGGAGGGTCCGCCTACGAGCAGTACTTC
CASSSTGGGSAYEQYF
>TRBJ1-5|-|TRBV6-6|-
TGTGCCAGCAGTTATGGGGATAGCAATCAGCCCCAGCATTTT
CASSYGDSNQPQHF
>TRBJ2-5|-|TRBV29-1|TRBD1
TGCAGCGTCGGAGACAGGGGCGGGACGGAGACCCAGTACTTC
CSVGDRGGTETQYF